The text below deals with one T cell receptor beta chain. Its antigen is undetermined. The data belong to a study of T cell responses to AZD1222 COVID-19 vaccine. General study points: Sampled repertoires all dated from after the peak T cell response. Spike was spanned by vaccine-associated CD4 TCRs, with dominance at 160-218 and 743-854. Baseline antibody screening turned up just a handful of seropositive AZD1222 recipients. Reportedly, nearly half of unique spike TCRs recognized epitopes outside B.1.351/B.1.1.7 mutations.

The V gene's germline CDR1 is SEHNR and CDR2 FQNEAQ (reference sequence). The CDR3 spans 13 residues. Deletions cut 3 bases from V and 4 bases from J, with 9 bases between. Profiling relied on immunoSEQ multiplex PCR, and the TCRdb table lists in-frame clones only, not all of them. The table lists some 200,000 clones, around 92% of them singletons, with less than 11% in the top ten. This sequence originates from an adult in good health. Sequenced material: peripheral blood, taken on day 0 of AZD1222 vaccination. The chain combines TRBV7-9 with TRBJ1-2, with D possibly being TRBD1 (5 bases). This chain's CDR3 is CASSFRGAYGYTF. In DNA form, the CDR3 reads TGTGCCAGCAGCTTTCGAGGGGCCTATGGCTACACCTTC.